This T cell receptor beta chain originates from a study of a mutant IDH1 vaccine in newly diagnosed glioma. Whole-study context: Vaccines began 4-6 weeks after radiotherapy alone, or with temozolomide cycles. Week 47 marked visit V13, whereas week 35 marked visit V12. Study-wide findings and caveats: Overall, just under 95% of patients had vaccine-induced immune responses.

TCRdb's copy holds only in-frame clones and misses some; the assay was immunoSEQ multiplex PCR. Of around 50,000 clones in the sample, less than 85% were seen once. Time point meaning: week 47, end of study. Doses of 300 ug of mutant IDH1 20-mer peptide were given with topical imiquimod. Comments on this clone: As yet, its antigen is unknown.

This CDR3 region has 14 residues. CDR1 is MGHRA, CDR2 YSYEKL, per germline. Trimming removed 1 base from V and 6 bases from J, with 9 bases in between. The TCR comes from a woman aged 25 to 39 with glioma. Some clones in this sample may be carry-over from other donors' samples. The sample here was PBMCs, taken from a glioma patient whose treatment included an IDH1 peptide vaccine. The chain combines TRBV4-1 with TRBJ2-2; D not resolved. The CDR3 bases are TGCGCCAGCAGCCAAGGGGGAAGGGCCGGGGAGCTGTTTTTT. Residues: CASSQGGRAGELFF.